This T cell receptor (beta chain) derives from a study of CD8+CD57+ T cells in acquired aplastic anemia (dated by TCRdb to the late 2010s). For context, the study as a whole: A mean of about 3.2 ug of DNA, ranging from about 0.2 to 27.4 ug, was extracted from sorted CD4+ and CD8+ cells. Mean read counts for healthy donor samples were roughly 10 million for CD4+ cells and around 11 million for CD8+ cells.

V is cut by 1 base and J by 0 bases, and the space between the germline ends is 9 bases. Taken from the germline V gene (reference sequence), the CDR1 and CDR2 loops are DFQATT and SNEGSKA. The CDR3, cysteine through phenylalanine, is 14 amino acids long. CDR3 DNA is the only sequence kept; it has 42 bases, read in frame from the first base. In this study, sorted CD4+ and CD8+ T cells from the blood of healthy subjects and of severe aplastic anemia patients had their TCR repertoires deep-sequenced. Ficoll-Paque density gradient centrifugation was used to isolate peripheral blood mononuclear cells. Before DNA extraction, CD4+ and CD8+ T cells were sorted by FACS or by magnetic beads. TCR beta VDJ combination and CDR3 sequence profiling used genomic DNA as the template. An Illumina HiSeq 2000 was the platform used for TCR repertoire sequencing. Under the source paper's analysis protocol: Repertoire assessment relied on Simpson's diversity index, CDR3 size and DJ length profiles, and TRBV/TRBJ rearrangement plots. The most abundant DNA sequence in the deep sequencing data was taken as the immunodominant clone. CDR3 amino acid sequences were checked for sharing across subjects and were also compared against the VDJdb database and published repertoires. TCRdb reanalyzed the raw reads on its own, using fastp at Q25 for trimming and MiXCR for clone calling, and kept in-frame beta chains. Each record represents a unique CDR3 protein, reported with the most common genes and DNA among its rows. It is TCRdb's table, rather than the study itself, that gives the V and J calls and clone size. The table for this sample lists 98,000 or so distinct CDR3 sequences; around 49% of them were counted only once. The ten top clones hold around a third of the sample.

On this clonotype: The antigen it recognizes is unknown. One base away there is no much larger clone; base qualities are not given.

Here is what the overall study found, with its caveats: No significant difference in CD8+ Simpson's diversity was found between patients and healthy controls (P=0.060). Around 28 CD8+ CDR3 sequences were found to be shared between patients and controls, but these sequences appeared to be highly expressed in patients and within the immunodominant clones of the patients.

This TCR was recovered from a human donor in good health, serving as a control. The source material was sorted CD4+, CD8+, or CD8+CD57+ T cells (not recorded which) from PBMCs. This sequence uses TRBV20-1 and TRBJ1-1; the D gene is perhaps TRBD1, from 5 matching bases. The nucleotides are TGCAGTGCTAGAGTCGCAGGGATGAACACTGAAGCTTTCTTT. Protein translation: CSARVAGMNTEAFF.